These 32 T cell receptor beta chains were all obtained from the same sample, sequenced in a study of T-cell memory formation after mild COVID-19. TCRdb re-called the 5' RACE reads through MiXCR, storing one row per CDR3 protein. This sample has under 300,000 distinct CDR3 sequences, with 9.4% found just once. Sequenced material: PBMCs or a T cell subset sorted from them (not recorded which). These receptors were taken from a man aged 18 to 30 who had mild COVID-19 (a few samples of this study predate the infection). Cell type and time point are not known.

This sequence joins TRBV4-2 and TRBJ2-1; no definite D call. The germline V gene encodes CDR1 LGHNA and CDR2 YNFKEQ. The CDR3 covers 11 residues. V was shortened by 0 bases and J by 7 bases, with 1 base between the two germline ends. CDR3 DNA: TGTGCCAGCAGCCAAGAAAATGAGCAGTTCTTC. Its protein is CASSQENEQFF.

The V call is TRBV27, the J call TRBJ1-4; perhaps TRBD1 as D (5 bases). The germline V gene encodes CDR1 MNHEY and CDR2 SMNVEV (reference sequence). The CDR3 extends over 14 amino acids. With 8 bases removed from V and 7 bases from J, the gap between germline ends came to 17 bases. CDR3 DNA sequence: TGTGCCAGCGGCTGGGGCCCGGAAAGTGAAAAACTGTTTTTT. As protein: CASGWGPESEKLFF.

Comment on this clonotype: Germline and junction disagree at one end, which may indicate a read error. The chain links TRBV4-1 to TRBJ2-1, with D uncertain. CDR3 size: 12 residues. Germline V lookup: CDR1 MGHRA, CDR2 YSYEKL. The CDR3 DNA sequence: TGCGCCAGCAGCCAAGCAACCATTGGAGTGGTCTTC. This codes for CASSQATIGVVF.

The chain uses TRBV28 and TRBJ2-1, with D unresolved. The CDR3 is 12 residues long. V was cut by 6 bases and J by 10 bases, with 13 bases left in between. Germline CDR1 and CDR2: MDHEN and SYDVKM. Written as DNA, the CDR3 is TGTGCCAGCAGGCCGTCGGTGGGCGAGCAGTTCTTC. It specifies CASRPSVGEQFF.

The rearrangement links TRBV12-3 or TRBV12-4 to TRBJ1-5; 8 bases are shared with TRBD1. The junction had 8 bases not matched to a gene; V was cut back by 6 bases and J by 7 bases. This CDR3 region has 14 residues. DNA for the CDR3: TGTGCCAGCAGGTATAACAGGGGGGCACAGCCCCAGCATTTT. Protein: CASRYNRGAQPQHF.

This sequence joins TRBV12-3 or TRBV12-4 and TRBJ2-2; no clear D gene. This CDR3 has 14 residues. V was clipped by 9 bases and J by 3 bases, with 14 bases between them. CDR3: CARSPNRDTGELFF. The CDR3 DNA is TGTGCCAGAAGTCCCAATAGGGACACCGGGGAGCTGTTTTTT.

This clonotype has more than one count but fewer than ten. V gene TRBV5-1 combines with J gene TRBJ2-5, with 10 bases aligning to TRBD2. The junction had 15 bases not matched to a gene; V was cut back by 5 bases and J by 5 bases. CDR3 length: 17 amino acids. Germline assignment: CDR1 SGHRS and CDR2 YFSETQ. The CDR3 DNA sequence: TGCGCCAGCAGTTCCGGAGCGGGGGGGCATTATGTCGAGACCCAGTACTTC. This gives the protein CASSSGAGGHYVETQYF.

The chain combines TRBV10-2 with TRBJ2-7; possibly TRBD2 for D (6 bases). This CDR3 spans 12 amino acids. V lost 5 bases and J lost 6, with 11 bases in between. The germline V gene has CDR1 WSHSY and CDR2 SAAADI. CDR3 coding DNA: TGCGCCAGCAGTCGGGGGTGGGTCGAGCAGTACGTC. Its translation: CASSRGWVEQYV.

The chain employs TRBV20-1 and TRBJ2-5; D is undetermined. The germline V gene encodes CDR1 DFQATT and CDR2 SNEGSKA (reference sequence). V lost 7 bases and J lost 4, with 19 bases in between. The CDR3 runs 14 residues. CDR3 bases: TGCAGTGTCACTCGGATAAGTAGTCGAGAGACCCAGTACTTC. Encoded protein: CSVTRISSRETQYF.

This clonotype appeared a single time. This chain joins TRBV12-3 or TRBV12-4 and TRBJ2-7; 9 bases line up with TRBD1. V dropped 2 bases and J dropped 0; count of bases not matched to a gene: 5. This CDR3 is 16 amino acids long. CDR3 sequence: CASSLPTGGSSYEQYF. CDR3 sequence (DNA): TGTGCCAGCAGTTTACCGACAGGGGGGAGCTCCTACGAGCAGTACTTC.

This clonotype was counted many times. The chain has TRBV11-2 and TRBJ1-3; D gene unclear. V was cut by 1 base and J by 4 bases, with 5 bases left in between. Germline values: CDR1 SGHAT, CDR2 FQNNGV. This CDR3 region has 13 residues. The CDR3 is CASSLAGGNTIYF. CDR3 nucleotides: TGTGCCAGCAGCTTAGCCGGGGGAAACACCATATATTTT.

Worth noting for this clonotype: One base away lies a much larger clone, so this may be a sequencing read error. J is TRBJ1-2 and V is TRBV15; 9 nucleotides agree with TRBD1. Germline V gives CDR1 LNHNV, CDR2 YYDKDF (reference sequence). Trimming removed 4 bases from V and 1 base from J; junction bases left unmatched: 10. The length of the CDR3 is 17 residues. CDR3 nucleotides: TGTGCCACCAGCATAGATCTGGGACAGGGACTTAACTATGGCTACACCTTC. Amino acid sequence: CATSIDLGQGLNYGYTF.

This chain links TRBV5-4 with TRBJ2-3, with 7 positions matching TRBD2. The CDR3 sequence is 18 residues long. J lost 2 bases, V lost 4 bases, and 16 bases had no gene match. The germline V gene encodes CDR1 SGHNT and CDR2 YYREEE (reference sequence). The CDR3: CASSPLGRRAGITDTQYF. The CDR3 region has the DNA TGTGCCAGCAGCCCCCTCGGGCGACGAGCGGGGATCACAGATACGCAGTATTTT.

This clonotype appeared a few times. With a much larger clone just one base away, this may be a read error. V is TRBV6-5 and J is TRBJ2-5, with a weak D call TRBD1 (6 bases). Deletions cut 6 bases from V and 5 bases from J, with 13 bases between. Germline V CDR1 and CDR2: MNHEY, SVGAGI. The CDR3 has 13 amino acids. CDR3 protein: CASSQGSGETQYF. CDR3 sequence (DNA): TGTGCCAGCAGCCAGGGGTCTGGGGAGACCCAGTACTTC.

The chain couples TRBV7-9 to TRBJ1-5, with 7 bases fitting TRBD1. There are 14 residues in the CDR3. Germline CDR1 SEHNR, CDR2 FQNEAQ (reference sequence). The V and J ends lost 2 bases and 5 bases, in that order; junction bases with no gene match: 3. The CDR3 loop reads CASSLWDSYQPQHF. CDR3 DNA sequence: TGTGCCAGCAGCTTATGGGACAGTTATCAGCCCCAGCATTTT.

The chain joins TRBV7-2 to TRBJ2-5; D unresolved. Trimming took off 4 bases at V and 5 bases at J, with 14 bases between the two ends. The CDR3 sequence is 14 residues long. The germline V gene encodes CDR1 SGHTA and CDR2 FQGNSA. This CDR3 is CASSSGVPYETQYF. In nucleotides, the CDR3 is TGTGCCAGCAGCTCCGGTGTCCCCTACGAGACCCAGTACTTC.

The rearrangement joins TRBV5-1 to TRBJ1-2, with TRBD1 matching 7 bases. With 4 bases clipped from V and 8 bases from J, the junction kept 8 bases outside the gene matches. Germline CDR1 reads SGHRS; CDR2 reads YFSETQ. This CDR3 is built from 13 residues. Here the CDR3 reads CASSMGQPRGYTF. CDR3 in DNA: TGCGCCAGCAGCATGGGACAGCCCAGGGGCTACACCTTC.

The chain carries TRBV5-1 and TRBJ2-3, with D possibly being TRBD1 or TRBD2 (6 bases each). V was cut by 3 bases and J by 2 bases, with 13 bases left in between. This CDR3 spans 15 amino acids. Germline values: CDR1 SGHRS, CDR2 YFSETQ. The CDR3 DNA is TGCGCCAGCAGCTCCCCCGGGGGCCTCACAGATACGCAGTATTTT. Its translation: CASSSPGGLTDTQYF.

This clonotype was seen a handful of times. V usage is TRBV20-1 and J usage is TRBJ2-7; 9 bases line up with TRBD1. The CDR3 runs 13 residues. Trimming removed 3 bases from V and 6 bases from J; junction bases left unmatched: 6. In germline, CDR1 is DFQATT, CDR2 SNEGSKA (reference sequence). Written as DNA, the CDR3 is TGCAGTGCTAGCGGGACAGGGCTTTTCGAGCAGTACTTC. Its protein is CSASGTGLFEQYF.

The CDR3: CASSRGAEETQYF. CDR3 bases: TGTGCCAGCAGCCGGGGGGCCGAAGAGACCCAGTACTTC. The chain couples TRBV7-3 to TRBJ2-5, with TRBD2 as a possible D gene (7 bases). Germline values: CDR1 SGHTA, CDR2 FQGTGA. V was shortened by 5 bases and J by 3 bases, with 10 bases between the two germline ends. The CDR3 loop spans 13 amino acids.

There are a few counts of this clonotype. This CDR3 reads CSASRGLVTEAFF. CDR3 DNA: TGCAGTGCTTCGAGGGGCCTGGTTACTGAAGCTTTCTTT. This chain connects TRBV20-1 to TRBJ1-1, with D tentatively TRBD1 (5 bases). V dropped 5 bases and J dropped 5 bases, with 15 bases sitting between them. The germline V gene encodes CDR1 DFQATT and CDR2 SNEGSKA (reference sequence). The CDR3 sequence is 13 residues long.

The V call is TRBV7-2, the J call TRBJ1-5, with TRBD1 matching 9 bases. The CDR3 consists of 13 residues. The trim removed 7 bases at V and 4 bases at J, leaving 2 bases unmatched. The germline V gene has CDR1 SGHTA and CDR2 FQGNSA. For the CDR3, the DNA is TGTGCCAGCAACGGACAGGGGAATCAGCCCCAGCATTTT. Protein sequence: CASNGQGNQPQHF.

This clonotype was seen at least ten times. The chain uses TRBV7-3 and TRBJ2-3; maybe TRBD2 (6 bases). From germline, CDR1 is SGHTA and CDR2 FQGTGA. The V gene lost 5 bases and the J gene lost 2 bases, with 17 bases spanning the gap. The CDR3 is made up of 16 amino acids. CDR3 in amino acids: CASSPLPPGDTDTQYF. DNA of the CDR3: TGTGCCAGCAGCCCGCTCCCCCCGGGGGACACAGATACGCAGTATTTT.

In its sample, this clonotype was seen once. J is TRBJ1-5 and V is TRBV4-3; D is unclear. This CDR3 spans 14 amino acids. Germline-derived CDR1 and CDR2 are LGHNA and YSLEER. Trimming pared 0 bases from V and 7 bases from J, leaving 10 bases between. The CDR3 DNA reads TGCGCCAGCAGCCAAGATCCCGGAAGCCAGCCCCAGCATTTT. Its translation is CASSQDPGSQPQHF.

The chain has TRBV12-3 or TRBV12-4 and TRBJ1-5; D is perhaps TRBD1 (6 bases). V lost 6 bases to trimming and J lost 11 bases, with 14 bases between them. This CDR3 is 12 amino acids long. DNA for the CDR3: TGTGCCAGCAGACGGGACAACGCGGCCCAGCATTTT. The encoded protein is CASRRDNAAQHF.

This clonotype showed up just a few times. This sequence joins TRBV7-2 and TRBJ2-1, with D possibly matching TRBD2 (6 bases). There are 11 residues in the CDR3. Germline V gives CDR1 SGHTA, CDR2 FQGNSA. The V end lost 6 bases, the J end lost 15 bases, and 15 bases lay between the germline ends. The CDR3 loop is CASSSGLLLFF. In nucleotides, the CDR3 is TGTGCCAGCAGTTCCGGACTATTGTTGTTCTTC.

The V gene is TRBV20-1, the J gene TRBJ2-5, with 12 bases lining up with TRBD2. The junction had 7 bases not matched to a gene; V was cut back by 5 bases and J by 6 bases. CDR3 length equals 14 residues. Looked up from germline, CDR1 is DFQATT and CDR2 is SNEGSKA (reference sequence). The CDR3, as DNA: TGCAGTGCTGAGACTAGCGGGGGCTCGAAGACCCAGTACTTC. It specifies CSAETSGGSKTQYF.

This clonotype was picked up a small number of times. The chain employs TRBV7-9 and TRBJ2-7; 9 positions agree with TRBD1. Unmatched junction bases numbered 4, after V lost 6 bases and J lost 1 base. The germline V gene has CDR1 SEHNR and CDR2 FQNEAQ (reference sequence). The CDR3 runs to 14 residues. The CDR3 loop is CASSSGQGSYEQYV. In DNA form, the CDR3 reads TGTGCCAGCAGTTCGGGACAGGGATCCTACGAGCAGTACGTC.

This clonotype appeared a few times. The chain links TRBV7-7 to TRBJ2-6; TRBD1 aligns across 10 bases. The J segment lost 2 bases and the V segment lost 6 bases, leaving 13 bases of the junction unmatched. The germline V gene encodes CDR1 SSHAT and CDR2 FNYEAQ (reference sequence). The CDR3 totals 19 residues. The chain's CDR3 is CASRPSPGQGTPGANVLTF. CDR3 DNA: TGTGCCAGCAGGCCAAGCCCGGGACAGGGGACCCCTGGGGCCAACGTCCTGACTTTC.

The genes are TRBV24-1 and TRBJ2-2; D gene unclear. Germline V gene lookup returns CDR1 KGHDR and CDR2 SFDVKD. The V and J ends lost 3 bases and 1 base respectively, with 11 bases between them. The CDR3 spans 16 residues. The CDR3 DNA sequence: TGTGCCACCAGTGATCCGGGCCCTGAGAACACCGGGGAGCTGTTTTTT. It codes for CATSDPGPENTGELFF.

In its sample, this clonotype was seen a few times. The chain couples TRBV5-1 to TRBJ1-3, with D perhaps TRBD1 (5 bases). The V end lost 5 bases, the J end lost 4 bases, and 16 bases lay between the germline ends. CDR1 and CDR2 from the germline V gene are SGHRS and YFSETQ. The CDR3 extends over 15 amino acids. The CDR3 loop is CASSSAATGGNTIYF. The CDR3 nucleotides read TGCGCCAGCAGTTCTGCGGCCACAGGAGGAAACACCATATATTTT.

The chain employs TRBV5-1 and TRBJ1-1; D unclear. The CDR3 length is 16 residues. Germline lookup yields CDR1 SGHRS and CDR2 YFSETQ. Trimming pared 0 bases from V and 0 bases from J, leaving 12 bases between. CDR3 sequence (DNA): TGCGCCAGCAGCTTGGGCCGGTTTCCCATGAACACTGAAGCTTTCTTT. Protein sequence: CASSLGRFPMNTEAFF.